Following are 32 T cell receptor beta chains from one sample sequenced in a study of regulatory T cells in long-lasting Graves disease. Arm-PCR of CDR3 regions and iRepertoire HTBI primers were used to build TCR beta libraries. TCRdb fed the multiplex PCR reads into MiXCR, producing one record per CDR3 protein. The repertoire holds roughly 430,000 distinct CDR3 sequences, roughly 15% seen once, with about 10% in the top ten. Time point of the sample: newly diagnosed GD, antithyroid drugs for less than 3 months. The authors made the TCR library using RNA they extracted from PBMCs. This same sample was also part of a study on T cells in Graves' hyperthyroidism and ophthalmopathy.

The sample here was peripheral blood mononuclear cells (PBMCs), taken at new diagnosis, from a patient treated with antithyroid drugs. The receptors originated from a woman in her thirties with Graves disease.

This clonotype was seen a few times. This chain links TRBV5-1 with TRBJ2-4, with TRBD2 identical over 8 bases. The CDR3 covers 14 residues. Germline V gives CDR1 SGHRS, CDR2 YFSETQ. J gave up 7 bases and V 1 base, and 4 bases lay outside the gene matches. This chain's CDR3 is CASSLREGKNIQYF. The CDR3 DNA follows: TGCGCCAGCAGCTTGCGGGAGGGGAAGAACATTCAGTACTTC.

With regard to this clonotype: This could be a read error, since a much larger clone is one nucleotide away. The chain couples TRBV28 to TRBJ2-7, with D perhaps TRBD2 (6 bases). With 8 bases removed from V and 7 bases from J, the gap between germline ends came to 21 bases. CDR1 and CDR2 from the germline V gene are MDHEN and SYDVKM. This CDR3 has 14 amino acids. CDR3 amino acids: CASLASATGNEQYF. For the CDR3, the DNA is TGTGCCAGCCTCGCTAGCGCCACGGGAAATGAGCAGTACTTC.

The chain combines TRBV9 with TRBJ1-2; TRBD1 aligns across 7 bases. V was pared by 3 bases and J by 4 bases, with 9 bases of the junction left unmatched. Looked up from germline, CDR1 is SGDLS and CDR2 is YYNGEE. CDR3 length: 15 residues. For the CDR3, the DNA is TGTGCCAGCAGCGAAGGGAGGGGGCGTATCTATGGCTACACCTTC. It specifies CASSEGRGRIYGYTF.

DNA for the CDR3: TGTGCCAGCAGTGTAGGGGGGGGATACTATGGCTACACCTTC. Translating it yields CASSVGGGYYGYTF. This chain links TRBV12-3 or TRBV12-4 with TRBJ1-2; D possibly corresponds to TRBD1 (6 bases). There are 14 residues in the CDR3. The V end was cut by 5 bases, the J end by 3 bases, with 13 bases between.

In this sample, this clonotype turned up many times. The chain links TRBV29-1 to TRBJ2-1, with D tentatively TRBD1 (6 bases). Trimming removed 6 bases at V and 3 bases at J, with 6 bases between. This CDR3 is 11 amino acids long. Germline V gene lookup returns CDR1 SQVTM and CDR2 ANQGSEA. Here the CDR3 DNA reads TGCAGCGTACAGGGCTACAATGAGCAGTTCTTC. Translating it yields CSVQGYNEQFF.

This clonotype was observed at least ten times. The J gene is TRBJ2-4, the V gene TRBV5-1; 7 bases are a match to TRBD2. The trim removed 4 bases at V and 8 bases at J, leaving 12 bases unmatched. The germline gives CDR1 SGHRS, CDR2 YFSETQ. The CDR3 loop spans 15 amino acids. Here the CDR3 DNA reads TGCGCCAGCAGCGAGGACGGACTAGGGGTAGACATTCAGTACTTC. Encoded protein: CASSEDGLGVDIQYF.

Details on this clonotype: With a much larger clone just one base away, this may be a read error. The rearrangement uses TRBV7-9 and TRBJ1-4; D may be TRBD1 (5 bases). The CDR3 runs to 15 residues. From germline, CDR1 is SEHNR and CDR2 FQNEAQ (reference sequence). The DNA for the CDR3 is TGTGTCAGCACAGATAGGGGCGGCACTAATGAAAAACTGTTTTTT. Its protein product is CVSTDRGGTNEKLFF.

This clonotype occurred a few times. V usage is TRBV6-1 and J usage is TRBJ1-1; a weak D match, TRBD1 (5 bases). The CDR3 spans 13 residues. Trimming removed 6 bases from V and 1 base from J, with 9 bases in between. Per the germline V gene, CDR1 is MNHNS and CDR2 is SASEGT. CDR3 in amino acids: CASRPGANTEAFF. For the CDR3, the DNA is TGTGCCAGCAGGCCCGGGGCGAACACTGAAGCTTTCTTT.

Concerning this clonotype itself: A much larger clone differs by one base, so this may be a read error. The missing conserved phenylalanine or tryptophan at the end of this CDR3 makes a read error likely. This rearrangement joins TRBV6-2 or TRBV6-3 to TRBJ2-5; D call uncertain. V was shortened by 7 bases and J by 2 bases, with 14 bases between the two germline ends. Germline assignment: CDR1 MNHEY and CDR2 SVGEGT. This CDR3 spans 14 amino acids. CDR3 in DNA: TGTGCCAGCATGGGTAGCAGAGTTCAAGAGACCCAGTACCTC. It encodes CASMGSRVQETQYL.

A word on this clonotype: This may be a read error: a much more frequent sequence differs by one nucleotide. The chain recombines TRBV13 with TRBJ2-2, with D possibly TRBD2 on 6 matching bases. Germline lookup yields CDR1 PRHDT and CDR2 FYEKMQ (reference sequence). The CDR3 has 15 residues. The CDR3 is CASSLVGGSTGDLFF. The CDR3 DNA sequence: TGTGCCAGCAGCTTAGTCGGAGGGAGTACCGGGGACCTGTTTTTT.

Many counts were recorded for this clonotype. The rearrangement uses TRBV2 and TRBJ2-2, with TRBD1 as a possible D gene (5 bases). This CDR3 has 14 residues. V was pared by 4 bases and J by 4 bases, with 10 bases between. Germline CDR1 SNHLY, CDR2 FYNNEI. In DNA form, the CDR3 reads TGTGCCAGCAGTGTTTCACAGGTCACCGGGGAGCTGTTTTTT. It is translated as CASSVSQVTGELFF.

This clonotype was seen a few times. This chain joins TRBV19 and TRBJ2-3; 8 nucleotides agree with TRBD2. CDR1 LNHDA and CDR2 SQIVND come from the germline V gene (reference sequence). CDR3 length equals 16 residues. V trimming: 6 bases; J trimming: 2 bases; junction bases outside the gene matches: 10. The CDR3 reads CASSRQFSGVTDTQYF. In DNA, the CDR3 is TGTGCCAGTAGCCGCCAGTTTAGCGGGGTCACAGATACGCAGTATTTT.

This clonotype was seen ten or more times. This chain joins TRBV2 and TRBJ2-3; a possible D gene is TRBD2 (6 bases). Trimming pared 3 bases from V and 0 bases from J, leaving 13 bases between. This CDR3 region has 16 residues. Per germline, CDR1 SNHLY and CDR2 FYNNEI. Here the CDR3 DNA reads TGTGCCAGCAGTGATGGGCGGGGTGCTAGCACAGATACGCAGTATTTT. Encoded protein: CASSDGRGASTDTQYF.

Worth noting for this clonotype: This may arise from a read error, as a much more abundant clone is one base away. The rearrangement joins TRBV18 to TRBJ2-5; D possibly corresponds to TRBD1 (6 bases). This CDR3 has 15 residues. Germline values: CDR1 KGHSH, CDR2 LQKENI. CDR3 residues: CVSSPRTGWRETQYF. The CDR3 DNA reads TGTGTCAGCTCACCACGTACAGGGTGGAGGGAGACCCAGTACTTC.

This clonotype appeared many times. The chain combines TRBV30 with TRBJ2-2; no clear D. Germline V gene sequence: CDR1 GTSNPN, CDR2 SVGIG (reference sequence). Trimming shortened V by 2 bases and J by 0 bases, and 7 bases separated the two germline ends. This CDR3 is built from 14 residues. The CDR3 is CAWSLKANTGELFF. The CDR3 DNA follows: TGTGCCTGGAGTTTAAAGGCGAACACCGGGGAGCTGTTTTTT.

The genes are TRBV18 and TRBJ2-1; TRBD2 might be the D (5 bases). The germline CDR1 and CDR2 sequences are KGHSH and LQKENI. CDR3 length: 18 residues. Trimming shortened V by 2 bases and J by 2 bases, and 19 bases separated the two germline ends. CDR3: CASSPRARPASPYNEQFF. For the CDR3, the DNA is TGTGCCAGCTCACCAAGGGCGAGACCCGCTAGCCCCTACAATGAGCAGTTCTTC.

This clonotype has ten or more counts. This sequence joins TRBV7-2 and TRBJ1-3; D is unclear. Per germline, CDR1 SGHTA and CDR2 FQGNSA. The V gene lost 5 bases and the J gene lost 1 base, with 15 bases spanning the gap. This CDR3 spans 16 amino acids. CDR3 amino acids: CASSPYQSGSGNTIYF. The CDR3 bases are TGTGCCAGCAGCCCCTACCAGTCAGGATCTGGAAACACCATATATTTT.

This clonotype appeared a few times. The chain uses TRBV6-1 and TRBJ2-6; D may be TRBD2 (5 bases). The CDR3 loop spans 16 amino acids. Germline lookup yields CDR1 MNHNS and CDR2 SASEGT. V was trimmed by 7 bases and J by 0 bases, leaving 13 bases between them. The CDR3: CASKKTGSSGANVLTF. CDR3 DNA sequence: TGTGCCAGCAAAAAAACTGGGAGCTCTGGGGCCAACGTCCTGACTTTC.

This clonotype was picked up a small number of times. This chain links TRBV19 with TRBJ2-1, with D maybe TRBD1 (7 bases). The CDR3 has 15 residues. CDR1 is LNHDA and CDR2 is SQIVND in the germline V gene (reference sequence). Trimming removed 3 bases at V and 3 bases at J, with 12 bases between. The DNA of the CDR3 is TGTGCCAGTAGTATTAACAGGGGACTCTACAATGAGCAGTTCTTC. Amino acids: CASSINRGLYNEQFF.

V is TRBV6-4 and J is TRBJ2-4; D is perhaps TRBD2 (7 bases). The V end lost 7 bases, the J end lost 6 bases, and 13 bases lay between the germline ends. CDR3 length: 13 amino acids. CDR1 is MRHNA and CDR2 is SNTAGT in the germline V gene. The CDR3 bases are TGTGCCAGCAAGAGGGGGGGGAGAAACATTCAGTACTTC. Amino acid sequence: CASKRGGRNIQYF.

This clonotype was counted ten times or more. The CDR3 region has the DNA TGTGCCAGCAGCTTATTAGTGGGCAATCAGCCCCAGCATTTT. It codes for CASSLLVGNQPQHF. This chain uses TRBV7-2 with TRBJ1-5; D gene unclear. This CDR3 has 14 amino acids. The V and J ends lost 2 bases and 2 bases respectively, with 7 bases between them. CDR1 is SGHTA, CDR2 FQGNSA, per germline.

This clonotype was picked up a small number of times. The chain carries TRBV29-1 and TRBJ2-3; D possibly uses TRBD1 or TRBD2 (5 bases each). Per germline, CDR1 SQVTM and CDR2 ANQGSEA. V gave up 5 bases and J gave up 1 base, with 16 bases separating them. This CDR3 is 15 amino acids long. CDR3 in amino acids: CSVPPRARGTDTQYF. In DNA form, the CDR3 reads TGCAGCGTTCCCCCGCGGGCCAGGGGCACAGATACGCAGTATTTT.

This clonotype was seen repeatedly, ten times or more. CDR3 protein: CASSFGRENIQYF. In nucleotides, the CDR3 is TGTGCCAGCAGTTTTGGCCGAGAAAACATTCAGTACTTC. The chain uses TRBV27 and TRBJ2-4; D remains unclear. From germline, CDR1 is MNHEY and CDR2 SMNVEV (reference sequence). V lost 3 bases to trimming and J lost 5 bases, with 8 bases between them. The CDR3 spans 13 residues.

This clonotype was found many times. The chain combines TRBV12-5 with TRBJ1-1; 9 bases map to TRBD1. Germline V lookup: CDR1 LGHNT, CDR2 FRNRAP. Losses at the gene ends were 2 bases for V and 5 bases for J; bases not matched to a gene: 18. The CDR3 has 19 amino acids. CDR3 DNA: TGTGCTAGTGGTTTGCCACAGGGGGCGGCGTCAAGTGCGGGAACTGAAGCTTTCTTT. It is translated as CASGLPQGAASSAGTEAFF. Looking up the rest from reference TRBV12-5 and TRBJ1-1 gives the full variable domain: DARVTQTPRHKVTEMGQEVTMRCQPILGHNTVFWYRQTMMQGLELLAYFRNRAPLDDSGMPKDRFSAEMPDATLATLKIQPSEPRDSAVYFCASGLPQGAASSAGTEAFFGQGTRLTVV.

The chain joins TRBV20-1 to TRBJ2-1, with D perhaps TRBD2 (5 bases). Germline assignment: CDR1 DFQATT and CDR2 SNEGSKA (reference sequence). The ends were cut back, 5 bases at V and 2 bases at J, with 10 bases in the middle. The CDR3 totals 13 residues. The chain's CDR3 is CSARTGAYNEQFF. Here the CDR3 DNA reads TGCAGTGCTCGGACCGGGGCCTACAATGAGCAGTTCTTC.

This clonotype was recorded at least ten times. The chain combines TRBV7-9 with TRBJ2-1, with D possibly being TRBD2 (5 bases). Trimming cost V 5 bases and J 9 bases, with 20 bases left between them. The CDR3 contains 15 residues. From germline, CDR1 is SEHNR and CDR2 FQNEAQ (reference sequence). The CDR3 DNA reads TGTGCCAGCAGCCTAGGGTCGGTGAGAACTAGTGAGCAGTTCTTC. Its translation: CASSLGSVRTSEQFF.

In DNA, the CDR3 is TGTGCCAGCAGTCTAGGTGGGGGCCTAGCCAAAAACATTCAGTACTTC. The encoded protein is CASSLGGGLAKNIQYF. The genes are TRBV27 and TRBJ2-4; tentative D call: TRBD1 (6 bases). Between the trimmed V and J ends, which lost 5 bases and 0 bases, there was a span of 14 bases. The CDR3 is 16 residues long. Germline CDR1 reads MNHEY; CDR2 reads SMNVEV (reference sequence).

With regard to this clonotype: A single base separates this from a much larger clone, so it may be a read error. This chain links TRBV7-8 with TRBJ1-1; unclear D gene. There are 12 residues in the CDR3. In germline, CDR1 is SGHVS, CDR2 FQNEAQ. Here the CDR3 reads CASGLEGIEAFF. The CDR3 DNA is TGTGCCAGCGGCTTAGAAGGAATTGAAGCTTTCTTT.

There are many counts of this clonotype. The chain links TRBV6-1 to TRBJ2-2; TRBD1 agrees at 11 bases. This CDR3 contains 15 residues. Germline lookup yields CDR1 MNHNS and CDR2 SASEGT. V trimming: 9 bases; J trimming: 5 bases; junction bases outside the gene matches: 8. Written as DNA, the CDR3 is TGTGCCAGTCTATGGACAGGGGGCTTAACCGGGGAGCTGTTTTTT. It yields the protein CASLWTGGLTGELFF.

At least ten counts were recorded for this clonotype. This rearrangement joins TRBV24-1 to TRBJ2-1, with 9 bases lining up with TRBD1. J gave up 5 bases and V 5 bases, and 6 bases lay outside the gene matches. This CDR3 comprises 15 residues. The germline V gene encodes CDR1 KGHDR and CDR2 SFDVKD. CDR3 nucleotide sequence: TGTGCCACCAGTGGTACCGGGACAGGGAACAATGAGCAGTTCTTC. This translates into CATSGTGTGNNEQFF.

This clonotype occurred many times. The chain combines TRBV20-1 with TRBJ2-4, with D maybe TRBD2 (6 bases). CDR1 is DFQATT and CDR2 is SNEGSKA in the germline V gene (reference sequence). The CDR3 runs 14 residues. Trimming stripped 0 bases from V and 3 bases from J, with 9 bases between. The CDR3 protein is CSAREAGNKNIQYF. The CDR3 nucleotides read TGCAGTGCTAGAGAGGCGGGGAACAAAAACATTCAGTACTTC.

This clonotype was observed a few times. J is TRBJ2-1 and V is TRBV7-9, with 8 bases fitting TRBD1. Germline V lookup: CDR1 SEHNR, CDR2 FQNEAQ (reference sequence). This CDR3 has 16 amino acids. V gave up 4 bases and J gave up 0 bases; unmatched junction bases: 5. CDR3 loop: CASSSPGTGSYNEQFF. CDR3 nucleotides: TGTGCCAGCAGCTCCCCCGGGACAGGCTCCTACAATGAGCAGTTCTTC.